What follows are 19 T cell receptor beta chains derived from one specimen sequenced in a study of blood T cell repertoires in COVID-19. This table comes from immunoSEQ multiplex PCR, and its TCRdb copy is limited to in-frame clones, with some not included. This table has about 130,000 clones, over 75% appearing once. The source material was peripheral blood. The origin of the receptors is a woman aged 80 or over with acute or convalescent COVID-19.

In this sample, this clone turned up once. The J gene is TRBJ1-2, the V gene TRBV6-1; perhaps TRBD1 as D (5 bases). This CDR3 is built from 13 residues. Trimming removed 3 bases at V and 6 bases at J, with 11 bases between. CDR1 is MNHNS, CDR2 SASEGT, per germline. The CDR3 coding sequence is TGTGCCAGCAGTGAGCTGACAGTTCATGGCTACACCTTC. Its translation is CASSELTVHGYTF.

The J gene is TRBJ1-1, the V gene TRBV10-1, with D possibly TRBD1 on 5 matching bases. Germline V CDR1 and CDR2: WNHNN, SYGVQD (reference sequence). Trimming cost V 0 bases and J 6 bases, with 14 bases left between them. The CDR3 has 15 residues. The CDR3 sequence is CASSESLGGVAEAFF. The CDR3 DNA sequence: TGCGCCAGCAGTGAGTCGTTGGGGGGAGTCGCTGAAGCTTTCTTT.

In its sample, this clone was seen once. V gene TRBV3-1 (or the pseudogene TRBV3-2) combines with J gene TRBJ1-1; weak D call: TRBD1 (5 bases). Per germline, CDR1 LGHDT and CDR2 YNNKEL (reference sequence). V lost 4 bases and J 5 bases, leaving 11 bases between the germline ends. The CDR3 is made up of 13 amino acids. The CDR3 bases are TGTGCCAGCAGCCTATACTCAGGGACTGAAGCTTTCTTT. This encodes CASSLYSGTEAFF.

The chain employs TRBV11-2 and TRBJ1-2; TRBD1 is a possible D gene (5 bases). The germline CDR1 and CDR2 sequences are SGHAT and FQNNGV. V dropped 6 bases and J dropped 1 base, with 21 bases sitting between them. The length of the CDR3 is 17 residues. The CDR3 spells CASRRTGTSIYNYGYTF. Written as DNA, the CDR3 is TGTGCCAGCAGACGTACAGGCACCTCGATTTATAACTATGGCTACACCTTC.

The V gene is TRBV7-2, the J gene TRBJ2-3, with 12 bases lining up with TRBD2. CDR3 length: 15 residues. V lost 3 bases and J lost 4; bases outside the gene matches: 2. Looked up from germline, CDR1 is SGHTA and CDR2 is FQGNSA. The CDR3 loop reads CASSFSSGGADTQYF. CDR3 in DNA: TGTGCCAGCAGCTTTTCTAGCGGGGGGGCAGATACGCAGTATTTT. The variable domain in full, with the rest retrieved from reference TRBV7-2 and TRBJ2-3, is GAGVSQSPSNKVTEKGKDVELRCDPISGHTALYWYRQSLGQGLEFLIYFQGNSAPDKSGLPSDRFSAERTGGSVSTLTIQRTQQEDSAVYLCASSFSSGGADTQYFGPGTRLTVL.

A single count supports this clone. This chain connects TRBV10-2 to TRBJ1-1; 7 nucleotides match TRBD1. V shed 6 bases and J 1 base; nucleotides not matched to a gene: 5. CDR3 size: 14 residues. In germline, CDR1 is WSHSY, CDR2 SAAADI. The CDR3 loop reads CASRQGIRNTEAFF. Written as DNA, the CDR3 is TGCGCCAGCAGACAGGGGATTAGGAACACTGAAGCTTTCTTT.

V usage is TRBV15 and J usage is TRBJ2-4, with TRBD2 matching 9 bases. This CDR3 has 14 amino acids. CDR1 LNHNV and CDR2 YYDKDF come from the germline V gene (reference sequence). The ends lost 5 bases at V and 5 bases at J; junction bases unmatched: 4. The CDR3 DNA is TGTGCCACCAGCCGTAGACTAGCGGAAAACATTCAGTACTTC. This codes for CATSRRLAENIQYF.

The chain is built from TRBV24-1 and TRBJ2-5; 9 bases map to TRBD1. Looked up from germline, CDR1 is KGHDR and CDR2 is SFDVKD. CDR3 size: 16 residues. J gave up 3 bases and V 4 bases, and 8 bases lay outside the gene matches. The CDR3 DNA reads TGTGCCACCAGTGACACCGGGACAGGGCGAGAAGAGACCCAGTACTTC. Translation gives CATSDTGTGREETQYF.

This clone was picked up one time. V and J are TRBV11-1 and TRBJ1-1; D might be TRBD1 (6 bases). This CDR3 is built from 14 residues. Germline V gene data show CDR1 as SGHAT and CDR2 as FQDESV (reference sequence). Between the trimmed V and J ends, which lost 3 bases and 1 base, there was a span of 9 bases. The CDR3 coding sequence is TGTGCCAGCAGCTTTTCGACAGGGAACACTGAAGCTTTCTTT. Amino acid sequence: CASSFSTGNTEAFF. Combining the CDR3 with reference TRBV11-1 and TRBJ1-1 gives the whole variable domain EAEVAQSPRYKITEKSQAVAFWCDPISGHATLYWYRQILGQGPELLVQFQDESVVDDSQLPKDRFSAERLKGVDSTLKIQPAELGDSAMYLCASSFSTGNTEAFFGQGTRLTVV.

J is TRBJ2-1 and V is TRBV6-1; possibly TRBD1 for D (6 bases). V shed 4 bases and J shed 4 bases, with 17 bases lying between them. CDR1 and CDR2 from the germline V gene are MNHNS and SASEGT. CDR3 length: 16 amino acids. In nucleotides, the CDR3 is TGTGCCAGCAGTGGTAGGGCAGGGCAGGGGTACAATGAGCAGTTCTTC. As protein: CASSGRAGQGYNEQFF.

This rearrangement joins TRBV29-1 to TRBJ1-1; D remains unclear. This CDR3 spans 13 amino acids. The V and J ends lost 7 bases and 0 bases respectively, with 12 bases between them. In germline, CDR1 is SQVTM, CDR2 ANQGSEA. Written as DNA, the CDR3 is TGCAGCGCCCAAGCCGAGTTGAACACTGAAGCTTTCTTT. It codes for CSAQAELNTEAFF.

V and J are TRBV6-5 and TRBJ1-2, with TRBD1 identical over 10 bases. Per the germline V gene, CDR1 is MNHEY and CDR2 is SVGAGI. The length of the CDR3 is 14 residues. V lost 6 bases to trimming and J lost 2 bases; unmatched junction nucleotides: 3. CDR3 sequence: CASSRDRGNYGYTF. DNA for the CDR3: TGTGCCAGCAGCAGGGACAGGGGAAACTATGGCTACACCTTC.

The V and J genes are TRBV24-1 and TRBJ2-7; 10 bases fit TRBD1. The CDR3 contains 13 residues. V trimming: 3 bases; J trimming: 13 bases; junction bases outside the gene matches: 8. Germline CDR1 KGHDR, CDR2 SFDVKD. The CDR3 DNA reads TGTGCCACCAGTGATCGGCCGGGACAGGGGTTTTACGTC. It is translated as CATSDRPGQGFYV.

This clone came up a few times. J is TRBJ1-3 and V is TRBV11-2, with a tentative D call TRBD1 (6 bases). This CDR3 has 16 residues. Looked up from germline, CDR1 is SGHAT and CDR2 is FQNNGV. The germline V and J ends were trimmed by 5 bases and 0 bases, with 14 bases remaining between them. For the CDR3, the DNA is TGTGCCAGCAGCCGTAGGGACATCTTCTCTGGAAACACCATATATTTT. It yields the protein CASSRRDIFSGNTIYF.

CDR3 sequence (DNA): TGTGCCAGCAGTAGACAGGGTCTCTCTGGAAACACCATATATTTT. Amino acids: CASSRQGLSGNTIYF. This chain connects TRBV6-5 to TRBJ1-3; TRBD1 matches at 7 bases. The CDR3 sequence is 15 residues long. Germline assignment: CDR1 MNHEY and CDR2 SVGAGI. J was trimmed by 0 bases and V by 5 bases; bases with no gene match: 4.

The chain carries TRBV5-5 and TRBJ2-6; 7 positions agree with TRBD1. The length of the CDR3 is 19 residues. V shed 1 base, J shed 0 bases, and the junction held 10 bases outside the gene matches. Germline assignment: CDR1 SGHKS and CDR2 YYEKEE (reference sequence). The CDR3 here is CASSLRGPDRSSGANVLTF. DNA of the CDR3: TGTGCCAGCAGCTTGAGAGGGCCGGACAGGAGCTCTGGGGCCAACGTCCTGACTTTC.

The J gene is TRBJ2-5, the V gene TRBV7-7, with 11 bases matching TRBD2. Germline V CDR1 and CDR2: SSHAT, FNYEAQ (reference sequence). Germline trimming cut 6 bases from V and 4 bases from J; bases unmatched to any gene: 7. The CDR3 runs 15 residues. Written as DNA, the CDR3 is TGTGCCAGCAGTCATACTAGCGGGGGAGGAGAGACCCAGTACTTC. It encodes CASSHTSGGGETQYF.

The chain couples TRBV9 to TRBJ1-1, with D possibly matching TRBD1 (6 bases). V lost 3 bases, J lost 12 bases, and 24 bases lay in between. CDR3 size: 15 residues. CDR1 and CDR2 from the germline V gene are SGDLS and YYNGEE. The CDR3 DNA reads TGTGCCAGCAGCGATACAGATACAGGGATGAAGGAGACTTTCTTT. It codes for CASSDTDTGMKETFF. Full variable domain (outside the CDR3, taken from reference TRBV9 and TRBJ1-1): DSGVTQTPKHLITATGQRVTLRCSPRSGDLSVYWYQQSLDQGLQFLIQYYNGEERAKGNILERFSAQQFPDLHSELNLSSLELGDSALYFCASSDTDTGMKETFFGQGTRLTVV.

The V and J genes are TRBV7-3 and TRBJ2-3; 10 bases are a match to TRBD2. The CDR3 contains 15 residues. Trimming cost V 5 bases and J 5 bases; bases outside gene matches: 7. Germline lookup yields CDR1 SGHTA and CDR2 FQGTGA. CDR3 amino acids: CASSGLAGVGDTQYF. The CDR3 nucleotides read TGTGCCAGCAGCGGGCTAGCGGGGGTAGGAGATACGCAGTATTTT.